The 10 T cell receptor beta chains listed next were all sequenced from one sample in a study of blood T cell repertoires in COVID-19. TCRdb's table, derived via immunoSEQ multiplex PCR, lists solely in-frame clones and lacks some. In the table there are approximately 160,000 clones, roughly 84% of which are singletons. Material for sequencing was PBMCs or T cells enriched from blood (not recorded which). The origin of the receptors is a woman aged 45-59 years who had recovered from COVID-19.

J is TRBJ1-3 and V is TRBV9; D is unresolved. CDR1 and CDR2 from the germline V gene are SGDLS and YYNGEE. V dropped 0 bases and J dropped 8 bases, with 15 bases sitting between them. The CDR3 runs to 15 residues. The CDR3 reads CASSVALSGPDTIYF. CDR3 DNA: TGTGCCAGCAGCGTAGCTCTCTCAGGCCCGGACACCATATATTTT.

This clone has more than one count but fewer than ten. CDR3 protein: CATSDSGVSGSFDTQYF. The CDR3, as DNA: TGTGCCACCAGTGATTCCGGAGTCAGCGGGAGTTTTGATACGCAGTATTTT. V and J are TRBV24-1 and TRBJ2-3; 8 positions agree with TRBD2. The CDR3 extends over 17 amino acids. CDR1 is KGHDR and CDR2 is SFDVKD in the germline V gene. Trimming cost V 2 bases and J 6 bases; bases outside gene matches: 12.

V and J are TRBV24-1 and TRBJ1-5; maybe TRBD1 (6 bases). The CDR3 sequence is 13 residues long. Germline V lookup: CDR1 KGHDR, CDR2 SFDVKD. The ends were cut back, 7 bases at V and 7 bases at J, with 13 bases in the middle. CDR3 in amino acids: CATRRSGEQPQHF. The CDR3 nucleotides are TGTGCCACCAGACGATCAGGGGAACAGCCCCAGCATTTT.

The chain is built from TRBV28 and TRBJ2-3; a weak D match, TRBD2 (6 bases). Trimming left V 7 bases short and J 2 bases short, with 13 bases between. The germline CDR1 and CDR2 sequences are MDHEN and SYDVKM. This CDR3 region has 14 residues. The CDR3: CASNRAGSTDTQYF. As DNA, the CDR3 is TGTGCCAGCAATAGGGCGGGATCCACAGATACGCAGTATTTT.

The CDR3 is CASSFPGVGGYTF. CDR3 DNA: TGTGCCAGCAGCTTCCCAGGGGTAGGTGGCTACACCTTC. The chain carries TRBV7-2 and TRBJ1-2; possibly TRBD1 for D (6 bases). This CDR3 has 13 residues. V shed 3 bases and J shed 7 bases, with 12 bases lying between them. CDR1 SGHTA and CDR2 FQGNSA come from the germline V gene.

Concerning this clone itself: At one end the junction does not follow the germline gene, possibly because of a read error. The V call is TRBV7-8, the J call TRBJ2-7; TRBD2 matches 7 bases. The CDR3 runs 13 residues. CDR1 is SGHVS and CDR2 is FQNEAQ in the germline V gene. The CDR3 here is CASSRNPGTTEGF. Here the CDR3 DNA reads TGTGCCAGCAGCCGCAACCCCGGGACTACTGAGGGCTTC.

The rearrangement joins TRBV28 to TRBJ1-5; TRBD1 aligns across 10 bases. The CDR3 is made up of 15 amino acids. With 6 bases clipped from V and 2 bases from J, the junction kept 4 bases outside the gene matches. Germline CDR1 and CDR2: MDHEN and SYDVKM. CDR3 bases: TGTGCCAGCAGCCGGGACAGGGGCGGCAATCAGCCCCAGCATTTT. Its translation is CASSRDRGGNQPQHF.

The gene calls are TRBV24-1 and TRBJ2-1; the D is unclear. Germline V gene lookup returns CDR1 KGHDR and CDR2 SFDVKD. The CDR3 is 15 residues long. V lost 4 bases and J lost 7, with 16 bases in between. The DNA of the CDR3 is TGTGCCACCAGTGAGACTTCACCGGTAATGAATGAGCAGTTCTTC. Amino acids: CATSETSPVMNEQFF.

J is TRBJ2-3 and V is TRBV4-3; D uncertain. This CDR3 is 13 amino acids long. The V gene's germline CDR1 is LGHNA and CDR2 YSLEER. V shed 0 bases and J shed 6 bases, with 7 bases lying between them. CDR3 in DNA: TGCGCCAGCAGCCAAGATTACTCCGATACGCAGTATTTT. Translation gives CASSQDYSDTQYF.

The chain combines TRBV7-2 with TRBJ1-2, with a tentative D call TRBD1 (6 bases). V was pared by 2 bases and J by 7 bases, with 14 bases between. The germline gives CDR1 SGHTA, CDR2 FQGNSA. The CDR3 length is 14 residues. The CDR3 sequence is CASSLTGSRGGYTF. CDR3 DNA sequence: TGTGCCAGCAGCTTAACAGGCAGCAGGGGTGGCTACACCTTC.